This T cell receptor beta chain was captured by sequencing in a study of T cell changes during pregnancy in multiple sclerosis. V gave up 3 bases and J gave up 0 bases; unmatched junction bases: 4. The CDR3 contains 17 residues. Germline V gives CDR1 SGHTA, CDR2 FQGNSA. The repertoire was sequenced with immunoSEQ multiplex PCR; TCRdb's copy has only in-frame clones and lacks some. The table has over 30,000 clones, 91% seen once. The chain combines TRBV7-2 with TRBJ2-4, with 11 bases identical to TRBD2. Sequenced here: CD4+ T cells from peripheral blood mononuclear cells, sampled in the second trimester of pregnancy. The clonotype comes from a female donor in good health, enrolled as a control in a pregnancy study. In DNA form, the CDR3 reads TGTGCCAGCAGCTTCTCGACTAGCGGGGTAGCCAAAAACATTCAGTACTTC. It yields the protein CASSFSTSGVAKNIQYF.